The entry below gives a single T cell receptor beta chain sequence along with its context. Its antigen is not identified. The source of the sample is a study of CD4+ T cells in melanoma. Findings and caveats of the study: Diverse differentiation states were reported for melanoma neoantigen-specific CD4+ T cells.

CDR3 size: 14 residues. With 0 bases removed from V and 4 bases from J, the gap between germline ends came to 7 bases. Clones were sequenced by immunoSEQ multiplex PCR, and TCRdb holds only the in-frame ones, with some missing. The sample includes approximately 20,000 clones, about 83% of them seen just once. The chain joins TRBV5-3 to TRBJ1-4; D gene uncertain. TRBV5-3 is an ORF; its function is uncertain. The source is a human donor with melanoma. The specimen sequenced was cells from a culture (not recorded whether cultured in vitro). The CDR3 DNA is TGTGCCAGAAGCTTGGGGCAGAGTAATGAAAAACTGTTTTTT. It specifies CARSLGQSNEKLFF.